This TCR beta chain emerged from a study of cytomegalovirus exposure and HLA in healthy donors. Study overall: Out of 150 million to 200 million T cells, an earlier analysis found roughly 110 million unique TCR beta sequences in total.

PCR primers comprised 60 Vbeta and 13 Jbeta primers. Only in-frame clones appear in the TCRdb table, and some are missing; sequencing was by immunoSEQ multiplex PCR. The table records 120,000 or so clones, roughly four fifths of them present only once. V was cut by 6 bases and J by 11 bases, with 14 bases left in between. Germline CDR1 MNHEY, CDR2 SVGAGI. The CDR3 contains 12 residues. Sequenced: PBMCs. The sequence was obtained from a woman between 18 and 30 years old in good health and CMV-seronegative. The chain links TRBV6-5 to TRBJ2-1; D may be TRBD2 (6 bases). The CDR3 bases are TGTGCCAGCAGCCGCGGGGCGCATAAGCAGTTCTTC. Its translation is CASSRGAHKQFF.